These 21 T cell receptor beta chains came from one sample sequenced in a study of OX40 agonist ivuxolimab in advanced cancers. Assay used: immunoSEQ multiplex PCR; TCRdb lists only in-frame clones, some missing. In the table there are more than 45,000 clones, roughly 77% of which are singletons. Source: CD4+ or CD8+ T cells sorted from blood, taken in a trial of the OX40 agonist ivuxolimab. The receptors were sampled from an adult with an advanced solid tumor such as melanoma, head and neck, liver or kidney cancer.

The V and J genes are TRBV30 and TRBJ1-6; D ambiguous. Germline V gene data show CDR1 as GTSNPN and CDR2 as SVGIG (reference sequence). Trimming left V 0 bases short and J 7 bases short, with 19 bases between. The CDR3 is 17 residues long. The CDR3 protein is CAWSVFRWGSENSPLHF. CDR3 bases: TGTGCCTGGAGTGTATTTCGTTGGGGATCAGAGAATTCACCCCTCCACTTT.

This chain joins TRBV19 and TRBJ2-5; TRBD1 is a possible D gene (6 bases). Germline loops: CDR1 LNHDA, CDR2 SQIVND (reference sequence). V shed 5 bases and J shed 0 bases, with 13 bases lying between them. This CDR3 contains 15 residues. CDR3 sequence (DNA): TGTGCCAGTAGTGTTGCGACAGGAGACCAAGAGACCCAGTACTTC. It yields the protein CASSVATGDQETQYF.

The chain uses TRBV19 and TRBJ1-5; 7 nucleotides line up with TRBD1. V trimming: 5 bases; J trimming: 3 bases; junction bases outside the gene matches: 10. Germline V gene data show CDR1 as LNHDA and CDR2 as SQIVND (reference sequence). The CDR3 loop spans 16 amino acids. The CDR3 is CASSPRPGQPNQPQHF. The CDR3 region has the DNA TGTGCCAGTAGTCCGCGCCCGGGACAGCCCAATCAGCCCCAGCATTTT.

V is TRBV28 and J is TRBJ2-3; possibly TRBD2 for D (6 bases). From germline, CDR1 is MDHEN and CDR2 SYDVKM. The CDR3 is 14 residues long. V lost 4 bases to trimming and J lost 3 bases, with 11 bases between them. The CDR3 bases are TGTGCCAGCAGTTCGGGACTTGTGACAGATACGCAGTATTTT. Protein: CASSSGLVTDTQYF.

The chain combines TRBV9 with TRBJ2-3; TRBD2 matches at 9 bases. There are 15 residues in the CDR3. V shed 0 bases, J shed 6 bases, and the junction held 5 bases outside the gene matches. The germline V gene has CDR1 SGDLS and CDR2 YYNGEE. The CDR3: CASSVVAGEFDTQYF. CDR3 nucleotide sequence: TGTGCCAGCAGCGTAGTAGCGGGAGAATTTGATACGCAGTATTTT. Using reference TRBV9 and TRBJ2-3 for the parts outside the CDR3, the full variable domain is DSGVTQTPKHLITATGQRVTLRCSPRSGDLSVYWYQQSLDQGLQFLIQYYNGEERAKGNILERFSAQQFPDLHSELNLSSLELGDSALYFCASSVVAGEFDTQYFGPGTRLTVL.

This chain links TRBV7-2 with TRBJ2-1; D is possibly TRBD2 (5 bases). Per germline, CDR1 SGHTA and CDR2 FQGNSA. Trimming removed 3 bases at V and 3 bases at J, with 21 bases between. The CDR3 sequence is 18 residues long. CDR3 sequence reads: CASSFRKASQPLYNEQFF. The CDR3 DNA follows: TGTGCCAGCAGCTTCAGAAAGGCTAGCCAGCCCCTCTACAATGAGCAGTTCTTC.

The chain uses TRBV21-1 and TRBJ2-1; the table gives TRBD2 as D, unverified against the DNA. TRBV21-1 is a pseudogene. The CDR3 has 15 residues. DNA for the CDR3: TGTGCCAGCAGCACAACCGGGACTAGCGGGAGGGGAAGATTCTTC. It translates to CASSTTGTSGRGRFF.

The V and J genes are TRBV19 and TRBJ1-2; D is ambiguous. The CDR3 sequence is 12 residues long. Germline CDR1 and CDR2: LNHDA and SQIVND (reference sequence). V was shortened by 6 bases and J by 6 bases, with 11 bases between the two germline ends. The CDR3 nucleotides read TGTGCCAGTAGCCCATCGCAGGATGGCTACACCTTC. As protein: CASSPSQDGYTF.

The chain links TRBV5-1 to TRBJ2-1; 7 nucleotides match TRBD2. CDR1 is SGHRS and CDR2 is YFSETQ in the germline V gene. The CDR3 spans 14 residues. Unmatched junction bases numbered 6, after V lost 4 bases and J lost 5 bases. The DNA of the CDR3 is TGCGCCAGCAGCCTAACTAGCGAACACAATGAGCAGTTCTTC. Protein sequence: CASSLTSEHNEQFF.

The rearrangement links TRBV7-8 to TRBJ1-2; the D is unclear. The CDR3 is made up of 14 amino acids. V was clipped by 0 bases and J by 4 bases, with 9 bases between them. Germline V CDR1 and CDR2: SGHVS, FQNEAQ. The CDR3 DNA reads as TGTGCCAGCAGCTTAGCCCGGGTTGTCTATGGCTACACCTTC. It encodes CASSLARVVYGYTF.

The CDR3 DNA follows: TGTGCCAGCAACCGACTAGCGGAATTGAACACCGGGGAGCTGTTTTTT. Its protein is CASNRLAELNTGELFF. This chain connects TRBV2 to TRBJ2-2; 9 nucleotides align to TRBD2. The germline V gene encodes CDR1 SNHLY and CDR2 FYNNEI. The CDR3 spans 16 residues. V was pared by 7 bases and J by 1 base, with 7 bases of the junction left unmatched.

This clone has just a few counts. The gene calls are TRBV5-4 and TRBJ1-2, with TRBD1 matching over 9 bases. V trimming: 4 bases; J trimming: 7 bases; junction bases outside the gene matches: 14. Germline V gene lookup returns CDR1 SGHNT and CDR2 YYREEE (reference sequence). CDR3 size: 16 residues. Written as DNA, the CDR3 is TGTGCCAGCAGCCCATGGGCAGGACAGGGGTCGGGTGGCTACACCTTC. It encodes CASSPWAGQGSGGYTF.

This chain connects TRBV19 to TRBJ2-3, with 7 bases matching TRBD1. From germline, CDR1 is LNHDA and CDR2 SQIVND (reference sequence). This CDR3 contains 16 residues. V was clipped by 4 bases and J by 3 bases; unmatched bases: 10. The CDR3 bases are TGTGCCAGTAGTAAACAGGGGTTAGGGGCGACAGATACGCAGTATTTT. Translation: CASSKQGLGATDTQYF.

This clone has only a few counts. V is TRBV30 and J is TRBJ2-7; weak D call: TRBD2 (6 bases). V dropped 1 base and J dropped 0 bases, with 13 bases sitting between them. The CDR3 totals 15 residues. CDR1 is GTSNPN and CDR2 is SVGIG in the germline V gene (reference sequence). The CDR3 sequence: CAWSGGTATSYEQYF. DNA of the CDR3: TGTGCCTGGAGTGGTGGGACTGCAACCTCCTACGAGCAGTACTTC.

The chain links TRBV7-6 to TRBJ2-5; D gene ambiguous. The J call may not be correct, given that the DNA end is closer to TRBJ2-7. This CDR3 has 12 amino acids. Germline CDR1 is SGHVS and CDR2 is FNYEAQ. The CDR3 DNA reads TGTGCCAGCAGCTTGACGGGCTACGAGCAGTACTTC. Translating gives CASSLTGYEQYF.

The chain joins TRBV10-3 to TRBJ1-2; D is undetermined. This CDR3 comprises 13 residues. The ends were cut back, 4 bases at V and 4 bases at J, with 10 bases in the middle. Germline CDR1 reads ENHRY; CDR2 reads SYGVKD. This CDR3 is CAISAGAAYGYTF. DNA of the CDR3: TGTGCCATCAGTGCTGGAGCAGCCTATGGCTACACCTTC.

The chain links TRBV14 to TRBJ2-1, with a possible D match to TRBD1 (5 bases). The CDR3 covers 12 residues. Trimming cost V 5 bases and J 8 bases, with 10 bases left between them. Germline loops: CDR1 SGHDN, CDR2 FVKESK. This chain's CDR3 is CASSSQGYEQFF. CDR3 DNA sequence: TGTGCCAGCAGCTCTCAGGGCTATGAGCAGTTCTTC.

The V call is TRBV30, the J call TRBJ1-5; maybe TRBD1 (6 bases). This CDR3 contains 17 residues. Germline CDR1 reads GTSNPN; CDR2 reads SVGIG (reference sequence). V was clipped by 3 bases and J by 0 bases, with 18 bases between them. The CDR3 region is CAWSTNFRTDSNQPQHF. CDR3 in DNA: TGTGCCTGGAGCACAAATTTTCGGACAGATAGCAATCAGCCCCAGCATTTT.

The rearrangement joins TRBV7-2 to TRBJ1-6, with a weak D call TRBD1 (5 bases). Germline V gene lookup returns CDR1 SGHTA and CDR2 FQGNSA. V lost 7 bases, J lost 4 bases, and 14 bases lay in between. The CDR3 has 15 amino acids. The CDR3 protein is CASTGYRSYNSPLHF. CDR3 nucleotide sequence: TGTGCCAGCACCGGGTACAGGAGTTATAATTCACCCCTCCACTTT.

This sequence joins TRBV18 and TRBJ2-1; TRBD2 aligns across 10 bases. V dropped 5 bases and J dropped 7; count of bases not matched to a gene: 8. The CDR3 is 15 amino acids. The germline CDR1 and CDR2 sequences are KGHSH and LQKENI. This CDR3 is CASSSSGSSGNEQFF. CDR3 in DNA: TGTGCCAGCTCATCTAGCGGGAGTTCCGGAAATGAGCAGTTCTTC. The full variable domain, with the rest looked up from reference TRBV18 and TRBJ2-1, is NAGVMQNPRHLVRRRGQEARLRCSPMKGHSHVYWYRQLPEEGLKFMVYLQKENIIDESGMPKERFSAEFPKEGPSILRIQQVVRGDSAAYFCASSSSGSSGNEQFFGPGTRLTVL.

Points on this clone: The same CDR3 is also encoded by other DNA sequences in this sample. The chain links TRBV6-1 to TRBJ1-3; D is perhaps TRBD1 (6 bases). This CDR3 has 14 amino acids. The ends were cut back, 8 bases at V and 0 bases at J, with 11 bases in the middle. Per germline, CDR1 MNHNS and CDR2 SASEGT. CDR3 residues: CASHRDNSGNTIYF. DNA of the CDR3: TGTGCCAGCCACAGGGACAACTCTGGAAACACCATATATTTT.